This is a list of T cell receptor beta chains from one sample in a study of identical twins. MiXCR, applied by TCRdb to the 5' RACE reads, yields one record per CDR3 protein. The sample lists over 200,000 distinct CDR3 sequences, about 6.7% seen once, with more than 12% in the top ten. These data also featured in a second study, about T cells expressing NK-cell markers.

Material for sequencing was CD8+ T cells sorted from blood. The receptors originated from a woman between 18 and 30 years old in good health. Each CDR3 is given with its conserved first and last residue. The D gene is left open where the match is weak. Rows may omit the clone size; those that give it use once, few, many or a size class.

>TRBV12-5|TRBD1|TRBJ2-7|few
CASGQRTGRDLAEQYF
TGTGCTAGTGGACAACGGACAGGGCGAGACTTGGCCGAGCAGTACTTC
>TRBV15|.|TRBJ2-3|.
CATRGRVEDTQYF
TGTGCCACCAGAGGGCGGGTTGAAGATACGCAGTATTTT
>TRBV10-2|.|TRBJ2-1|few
CASSEWASGSLFF
.
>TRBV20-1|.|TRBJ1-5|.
CSASDGNQPQHF
TGCAGTGCTTCGGACGGGAATCAGCCCCAGCATTTT
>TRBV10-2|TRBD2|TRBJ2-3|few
CASSEVGGGADTQYF
TGCGCCAGCAGTGAGGTTGGCGGGGGGGCGGATACGCAGTATTTT
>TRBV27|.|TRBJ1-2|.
CASGGTPYGYTF
TGTGCCAGCGGGGGGACACCTTATGGCTACACCTTC
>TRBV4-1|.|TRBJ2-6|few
CASSQSIYGQSSGANVLTF
TGCGCCAGCAGCCAATCCATCTATGGACAGAGCTCTGGGGCCAACGTCCTGACTTTC
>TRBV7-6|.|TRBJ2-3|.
CASSLERSDTQYF
TGTGCCAGCAGCTTAGAGCGTTCAGATACGCAGTATTTT
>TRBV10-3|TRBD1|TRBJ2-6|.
CAISESGQASGANVLTF
TGTGCCATCAGTGAGTCGGGACAGGCTTCTGGGGCCAACGTCCTGACTTTC
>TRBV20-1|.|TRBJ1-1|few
CSAREGTTEAFF
TGCAGTGCTAGAGAGGGAACCACTGAAGCTTTCTTT
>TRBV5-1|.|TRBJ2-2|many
CASSGNTGELFF
TGCGCCAGCAGCGGGAACACCGGGGAGCTGTTTTTT
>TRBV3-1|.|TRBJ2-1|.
CASSQGHETYNEQFF
TGTGCCAGCAGCCAGGGACACGAGACCTACAATGAGCAGTTCTTC
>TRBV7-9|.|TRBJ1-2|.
CASSPSLGRDGYTF
TGTGCCAGCAGCCCTTCCCTGGGCCGTGATGGCTACACCTTC
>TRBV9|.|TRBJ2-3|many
CASSVSSVTTRTDTQYF
TGTGCCAGCAGCGTTTCTAGCGTAACCACTCGCACAGATACGCAGTATTTT
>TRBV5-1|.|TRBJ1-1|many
CASSLAGRLNTEAFF
TGCGCCAGCAGCTTGGCCGGCAGACTGAACACTGAAGCTTTCTTT
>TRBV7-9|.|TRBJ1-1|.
CASSYGREAFF
TGTGCCAGCAGCTATGGCCGAGAAGCTTTCTTT
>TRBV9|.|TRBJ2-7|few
CASSVGLLGPEQYF
TGTGCCAGCAGCGTAGGCCTATTGGGCCCCGAGCAGTACTTC
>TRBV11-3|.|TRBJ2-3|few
CASSLFRGLNPPPDTQYF
TGTGCCAGCAGCTTATTTCGGGGACTCAATCCACCCCCAGATACGCAGTATTTT
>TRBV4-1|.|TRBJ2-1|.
CASSQVALAGDSFEQFF
TGCGCCAGCAGCCAAGTTGCTCTGGCGGGGGACAGCTTTGAGCAGTTCTTC
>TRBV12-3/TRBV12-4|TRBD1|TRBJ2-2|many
CASSRTGGTGELFF
TGTGCCAGCAGCCGGACAGGGGGCACCGGGGAGCTGTTTTTT
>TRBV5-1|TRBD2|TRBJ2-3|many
CASSPPGGASEYF
TGCGCCAGCAGCCCCCCCGGGGGGGCCAGCGAGTATTTT
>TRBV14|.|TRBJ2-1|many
CASSHPGSPYNEQFF
TGTGCCAGCAGCCATCCAGGGTCTCCCTACAATGAGCAGTTCTTC
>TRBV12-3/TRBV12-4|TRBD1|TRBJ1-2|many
CASSSFLDRDGGYTF
TGTGCCAGCAGTTCTTTTCTCGACAGGGACGGTGGCTACACCTTC
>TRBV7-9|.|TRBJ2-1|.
CASSSHRDTSSYNEQFF
TGTGCCAGCAGCTCCCACCGGGACACCAGCTCCTACAATGAGCAGTTCTTC
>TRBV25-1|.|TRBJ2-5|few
CASRGPSARETQYF
TGTGCCAGCAGAGGACCCTCGGCGAGGGAGACCCAGTACTTC
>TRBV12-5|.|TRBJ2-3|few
CASGLYTDTQYF
TGTGCTAGTGGTTTGTACACAGATACGCAGTATTTT
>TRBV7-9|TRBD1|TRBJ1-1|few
CASSFRQGIAEAFF
TGTGCCAGCAGCTTCAGACAGGGTATCGCTGAAGCTTTCTTT
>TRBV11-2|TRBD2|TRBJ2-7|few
CASSPPGLAGEAEQYF
TGTGCCAGCAGCCCTCCGGGACTAGCGGGAGAAGCTGAGCAGTACTTC
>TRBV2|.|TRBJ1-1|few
CASSAGVEAFF
TGTGCCAGCAGTGCAGGGGTTGAAGCTTTCTTT
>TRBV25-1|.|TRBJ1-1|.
CASSEGSGLNTEAFF
TGTGCCAGCAGTGAGGGGTCAGGCCTGAACACTGAAGCTTTCTTT
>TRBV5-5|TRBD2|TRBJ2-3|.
CASGPGTSGLTDTQYF
TGTGCCAGCGGCCCTGGGACTAGCGGTCTCACAGATACGCAGTATTTT
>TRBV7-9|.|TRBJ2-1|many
CASRSGSYNEQFF
TGTGCTTCCCGCTCCGGTTCCTACAATGAGCAGTTCTTC
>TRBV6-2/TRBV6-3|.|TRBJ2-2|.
CASSPTNTGELFF
TGTGCCAGCAGCCCGACGAACACCGGGGAGCTGTTTTTT
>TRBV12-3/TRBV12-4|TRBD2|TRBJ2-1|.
CASRRRGLALNYNEQFF
TGTGCCAGCAGACGTAGGGGACTAGCGCTCAACTACAATGAGCAGTTCTTC
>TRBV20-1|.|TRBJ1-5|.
CSARDRSVEGDVGNQPQHF
TGCAGTGCTAGAGATCGCAGCGTTGAAGGGGATGTTGGCAATCAGCCCCAGCATTTT
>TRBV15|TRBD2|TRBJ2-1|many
CATSRVAGGVYNEQFF
TGTGCCACCAGCAGAGTAGCGGGGGGTGTCTACAATGAGCAGTTCTTC
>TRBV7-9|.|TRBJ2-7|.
CASIAPGLAYEQYF
TGTGCCAGCATCGCCCCGGGGCTAGCCTACGAGCAGTACTTC
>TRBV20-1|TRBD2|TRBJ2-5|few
CSALSFGREGETQYF
TGCAGTGCCCTGTCCTTCGGCAGGGAGGGGGAGACCCAGTACTTC
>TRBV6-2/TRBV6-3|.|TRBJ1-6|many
CASSYQDISPLHF
TGTGCCAGCAGTTACCAAGATATTTCACCCCTCCACTTT
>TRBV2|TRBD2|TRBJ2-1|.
CASSLTSGGPNEQFF
TGTGCCAGCAGTCTGACTAGCGGGGGGCCTAATGAGCAGTTCTTC
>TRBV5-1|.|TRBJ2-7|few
CASSVETGYLRYEQYF
TGCGCCAGCAGCGTGGAGACTGGGTACCTAAGGTACGAGCAGTACTTC
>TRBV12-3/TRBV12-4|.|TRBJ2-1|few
CASSLPGSPGDEQFF
TGTGCCAGCAGTTTGCCGGGCAGTCCTGGGGATGAGCAGTTCTTC
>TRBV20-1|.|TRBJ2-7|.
CSATGGSYEQYF
TGCAGTGCTACTGGGGGGTCCTACGAGCAGTACTTC
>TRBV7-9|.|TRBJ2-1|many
CASSLTRDTLYNEQFF
TGTGCCAGCAGCTTAACCCGGGACACACTTTACAATGAGCAGTTCTTC
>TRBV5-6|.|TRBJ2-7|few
CATKVTGFAGEQYF
TGTGCCACTAAAGTGACAGGCTTTGCAGGCGAGCAGTACTTC
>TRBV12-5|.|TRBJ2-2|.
CASGPIAGTAYNTGELFF
TGTGCTAGTGGTCCCATTGCCGGTACAGCTTATAACACCGGGGAGCTGTTTTTT
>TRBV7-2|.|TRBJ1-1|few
CASSPGIWGNTEAFF
TGTGCCAGCAGCCCGGGAATTTGGGGGAACACTGAAGCTTTCTTT
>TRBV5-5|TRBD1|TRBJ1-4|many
CASSAGTAQKLFF
TGTGCCAGCAGCGCTGGGACAGCCCAAAAACTGTTTTTT
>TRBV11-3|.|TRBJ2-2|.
CASSWGPGRATGELFF
TGTGCCAGCAGCTGGGGACCTGGGCGCGCCACCGGGGAGCTGTTTTTT
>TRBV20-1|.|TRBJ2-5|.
CSAGDFAASRAETQYF
TGCAGTGCTGGAGACTTTGCGGCTAGTCGTGCGGAGACCCAGTACTTC
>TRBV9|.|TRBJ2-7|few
CASSVEGSNEQYF
TGTGCCAGCAGCGTAGAGGGTTCCAACGAGCAGTACTTC
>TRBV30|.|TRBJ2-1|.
CAWSSGNEQFF
TGTGCCTGGAGTAGCGGGAATGAGCAGTTCTTC
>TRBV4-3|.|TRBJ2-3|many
CASSQAYDTDTQYF
TGCGCCAGCAGCCAAGCCTACGACACAGATACGCAGTATTTT
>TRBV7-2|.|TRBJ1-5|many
CASSFSGSVNQPQHF
TGTGCCAGCAGCTTCTCGGGATCGGTCAATCAGCCCCAGCATTTT